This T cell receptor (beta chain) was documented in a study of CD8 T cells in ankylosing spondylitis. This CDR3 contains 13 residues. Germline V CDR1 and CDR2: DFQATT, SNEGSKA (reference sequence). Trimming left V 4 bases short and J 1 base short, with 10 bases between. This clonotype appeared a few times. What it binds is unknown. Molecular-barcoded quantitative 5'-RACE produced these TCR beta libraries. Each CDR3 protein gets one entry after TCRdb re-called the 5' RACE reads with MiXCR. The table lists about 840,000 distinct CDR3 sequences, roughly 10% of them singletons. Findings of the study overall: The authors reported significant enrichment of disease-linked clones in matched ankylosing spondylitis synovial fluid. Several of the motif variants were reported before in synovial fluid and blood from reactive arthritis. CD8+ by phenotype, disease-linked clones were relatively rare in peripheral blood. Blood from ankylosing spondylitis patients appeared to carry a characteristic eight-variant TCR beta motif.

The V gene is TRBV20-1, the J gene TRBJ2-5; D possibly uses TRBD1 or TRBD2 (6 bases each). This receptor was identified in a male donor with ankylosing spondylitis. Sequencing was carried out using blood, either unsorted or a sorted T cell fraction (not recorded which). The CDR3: CSATRGAQETQYF. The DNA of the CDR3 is TGCAGTGCTACGAGGGGGGCCCAAGAGACCCAGTACTTC.